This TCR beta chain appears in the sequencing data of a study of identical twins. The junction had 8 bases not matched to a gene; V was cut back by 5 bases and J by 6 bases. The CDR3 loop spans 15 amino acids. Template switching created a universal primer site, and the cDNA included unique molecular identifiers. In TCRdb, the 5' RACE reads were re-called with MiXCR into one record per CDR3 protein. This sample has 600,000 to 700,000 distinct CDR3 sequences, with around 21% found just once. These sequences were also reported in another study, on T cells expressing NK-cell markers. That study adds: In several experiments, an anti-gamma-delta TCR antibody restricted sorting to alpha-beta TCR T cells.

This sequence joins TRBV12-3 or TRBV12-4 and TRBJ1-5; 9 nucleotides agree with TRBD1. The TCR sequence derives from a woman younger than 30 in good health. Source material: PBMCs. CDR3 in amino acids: CASSTTGTGSQPQHF. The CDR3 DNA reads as TGTGCCAGCAGTACGACCGGGACAGGGTCTCAGCCCCAGCATTTT.